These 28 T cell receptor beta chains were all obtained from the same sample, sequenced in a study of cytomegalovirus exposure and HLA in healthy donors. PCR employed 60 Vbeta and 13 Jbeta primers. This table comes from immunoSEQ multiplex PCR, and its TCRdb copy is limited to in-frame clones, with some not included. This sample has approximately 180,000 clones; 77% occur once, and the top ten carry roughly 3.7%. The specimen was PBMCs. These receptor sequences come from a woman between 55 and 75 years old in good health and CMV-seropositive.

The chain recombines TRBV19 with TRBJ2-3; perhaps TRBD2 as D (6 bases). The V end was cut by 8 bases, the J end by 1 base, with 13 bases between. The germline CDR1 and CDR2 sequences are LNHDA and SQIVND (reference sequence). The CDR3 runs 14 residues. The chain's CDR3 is CASLMTGGTDTQYF. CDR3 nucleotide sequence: TGTGCCAGTCTCATGACGGGGGGCACAGATACGCAGTATTTT.

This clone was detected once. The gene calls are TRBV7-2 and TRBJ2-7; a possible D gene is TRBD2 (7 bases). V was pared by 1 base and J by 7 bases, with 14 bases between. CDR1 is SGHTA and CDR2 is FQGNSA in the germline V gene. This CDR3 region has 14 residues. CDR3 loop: CASSLVTGGGEQYF. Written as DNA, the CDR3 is TGTGCCAGCAGCTTAGTTACGGGGGGCGGAGAGCAGTACTTC.

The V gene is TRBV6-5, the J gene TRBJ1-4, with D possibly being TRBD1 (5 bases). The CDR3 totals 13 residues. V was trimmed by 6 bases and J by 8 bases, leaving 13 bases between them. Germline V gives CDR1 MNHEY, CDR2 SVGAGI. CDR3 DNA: TGTGCCAGCAGGCAAGGACATCGCGAAAAACTGTTTTTT. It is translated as CASRQGHREKLFF.

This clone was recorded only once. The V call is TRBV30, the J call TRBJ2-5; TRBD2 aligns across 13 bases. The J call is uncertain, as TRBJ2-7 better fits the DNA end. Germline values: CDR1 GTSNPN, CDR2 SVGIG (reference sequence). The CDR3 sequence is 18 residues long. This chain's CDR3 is CAWSVHSTSGGAKYEQYF. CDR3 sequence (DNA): TGTGCCTGGAGTGTACACAGTACTAGCGGGGGGGCCAAATACGAGCAGTACTTC.

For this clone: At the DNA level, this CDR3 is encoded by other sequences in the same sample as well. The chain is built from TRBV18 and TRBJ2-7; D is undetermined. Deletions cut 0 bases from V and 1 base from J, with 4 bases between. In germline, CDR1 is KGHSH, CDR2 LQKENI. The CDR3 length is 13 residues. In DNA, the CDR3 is TGTGCCAGCTCACCACCGAGTTCCTACGAGCAGTACTTC. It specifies CASSPPSSYEQYF. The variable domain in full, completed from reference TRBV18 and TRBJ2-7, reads NAGVMQNPRHLVRRRGQEARLRCSPMKGHSHVYWYRQLPEEGLKFMVYLQKENIIDESGMPKERFSAEFPKEGPSILRIQQVVRGDSAAYFCASSPPSSYEQYFGPGTRLTVT.

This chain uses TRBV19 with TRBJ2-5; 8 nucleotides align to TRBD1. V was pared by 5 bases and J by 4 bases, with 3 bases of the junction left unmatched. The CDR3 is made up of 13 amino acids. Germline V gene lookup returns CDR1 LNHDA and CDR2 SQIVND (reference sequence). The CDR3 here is CASSPTGVETQYF. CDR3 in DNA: TGTGCCAGTAGTCCGACAGGGGTAGAGACCCAGTACTTC.

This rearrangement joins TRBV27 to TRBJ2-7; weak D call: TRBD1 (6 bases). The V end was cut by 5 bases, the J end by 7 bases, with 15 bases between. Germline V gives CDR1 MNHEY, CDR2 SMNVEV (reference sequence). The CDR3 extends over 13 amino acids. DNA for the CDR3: TGTGCCAGCAGTACCACAGGGCCAGGGGAGCAGTACTTC. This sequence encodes CASSTTGPGEQYF.

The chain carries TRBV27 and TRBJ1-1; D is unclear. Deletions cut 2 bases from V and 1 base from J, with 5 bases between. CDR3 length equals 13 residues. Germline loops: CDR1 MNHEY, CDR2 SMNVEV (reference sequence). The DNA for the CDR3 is TGTGCCAGCAGTTTAGGCGGGAACACTGAAGCTTTCTTT. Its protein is CASSLGGNTEAFF.

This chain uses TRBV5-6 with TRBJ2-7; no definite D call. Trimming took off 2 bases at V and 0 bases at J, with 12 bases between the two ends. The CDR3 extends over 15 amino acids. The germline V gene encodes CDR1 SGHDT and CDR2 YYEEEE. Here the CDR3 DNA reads TGTGCCAGCAGCTTCAGTCCCGCCCCCTCCTACGAGCAGTACTTC. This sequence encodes CASSFSPAPSYEQYF.

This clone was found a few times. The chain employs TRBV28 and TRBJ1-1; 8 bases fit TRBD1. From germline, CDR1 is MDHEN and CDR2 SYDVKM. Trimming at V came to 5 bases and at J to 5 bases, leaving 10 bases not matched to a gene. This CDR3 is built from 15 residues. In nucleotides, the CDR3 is TGTGCCAGCAGTCTGACAGGGGCGAGGAGGACTGAAGCTTTCTTT. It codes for CASSLTGARRTEAFF.

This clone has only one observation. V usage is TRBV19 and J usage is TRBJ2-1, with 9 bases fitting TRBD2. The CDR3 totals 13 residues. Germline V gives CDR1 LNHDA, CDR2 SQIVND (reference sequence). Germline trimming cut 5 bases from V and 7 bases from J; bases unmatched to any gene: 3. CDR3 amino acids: CASSGGRGNEQFF. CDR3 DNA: TGTGCCAGTAGTGGCGGGAGGGGTAATGAGCAGTTCTTC.

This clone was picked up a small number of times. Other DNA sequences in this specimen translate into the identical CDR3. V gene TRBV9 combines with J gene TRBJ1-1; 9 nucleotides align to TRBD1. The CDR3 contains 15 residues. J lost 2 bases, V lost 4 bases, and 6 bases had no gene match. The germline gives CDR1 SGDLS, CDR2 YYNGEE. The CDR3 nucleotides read TGTGCCAGCAGCCCCTGGGGACAGGGAAACACTGAAGCTTTCTTT. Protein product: CASSPWGQGNTEAFF.

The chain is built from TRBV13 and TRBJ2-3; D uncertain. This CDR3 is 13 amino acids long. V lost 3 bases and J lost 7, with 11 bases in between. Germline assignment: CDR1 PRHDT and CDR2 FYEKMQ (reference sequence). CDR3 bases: TGTGCCAGCAGCTTTCCAGGTGACAATACGCAGTATTTT. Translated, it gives CASSFPGDNTQYF.

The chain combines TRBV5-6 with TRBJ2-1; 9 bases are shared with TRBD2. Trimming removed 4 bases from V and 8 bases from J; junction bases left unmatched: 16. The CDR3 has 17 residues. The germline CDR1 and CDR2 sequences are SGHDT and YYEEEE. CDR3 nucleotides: TGTGCCAGCAGCCCCTGGGCTTTGCGGGAGGGGCGGGATGAGCAGTTCTTC. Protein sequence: CASSPWALREGRDEQFF.

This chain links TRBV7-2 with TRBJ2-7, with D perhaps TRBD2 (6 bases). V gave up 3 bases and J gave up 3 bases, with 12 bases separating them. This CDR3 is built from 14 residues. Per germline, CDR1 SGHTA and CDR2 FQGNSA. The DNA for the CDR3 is TGTGCCAGCAGCTTCGGGACTCCACTCTACGAGCAGTACTTC. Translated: CASSFGTPLYEQYF.

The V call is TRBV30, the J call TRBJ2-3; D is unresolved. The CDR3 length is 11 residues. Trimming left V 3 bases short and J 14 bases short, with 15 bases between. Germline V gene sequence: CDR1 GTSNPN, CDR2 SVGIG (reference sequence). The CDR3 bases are TGTGCCTGGAGACTCGACGGCCGAGGGTATTTT. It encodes CAWRLDGRGYF.

Here the CDR3 reads CASSYSRGKRGGAYEQYF. The DNA for the CDR3 is TGTGCCAGCAGTTATTCAAGGGGAAAGCGGGGGGGGGCCTACGAGCAGTACTTC. V usage is TRBV27 and J usage is TRBJ2-7, with 10 bases that match TRBD2. This CDR3 has 18 amino acids. Germline CDR1 MNHEY, CDR2 SMNVEV (reference sequence). Trimming took 4 bases from V and 2 from J; bases not matched to a gene: 14.

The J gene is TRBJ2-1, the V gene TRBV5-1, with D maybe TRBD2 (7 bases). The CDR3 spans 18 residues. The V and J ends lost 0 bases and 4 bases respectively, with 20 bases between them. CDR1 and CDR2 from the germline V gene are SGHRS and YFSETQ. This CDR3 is CASSLAIGASGQYNEQFF. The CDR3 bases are TGCGCCAGCAGCTTGGCCATCGGGGCTAGCGGACAGTACAATGAGCAGTTCTTC.

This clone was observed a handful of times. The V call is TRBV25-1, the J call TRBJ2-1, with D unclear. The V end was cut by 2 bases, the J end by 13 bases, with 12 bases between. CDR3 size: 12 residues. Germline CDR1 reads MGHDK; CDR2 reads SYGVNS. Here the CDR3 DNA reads TGTGCCAGCAGTGAAGCCCCCGGTGCACAGTTCTTC. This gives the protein CASSEAPGAQFF.

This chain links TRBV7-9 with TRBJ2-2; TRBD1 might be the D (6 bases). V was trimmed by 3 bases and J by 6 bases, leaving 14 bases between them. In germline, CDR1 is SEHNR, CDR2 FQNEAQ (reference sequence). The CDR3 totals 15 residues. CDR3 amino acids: CASSFGTGFPGELFF. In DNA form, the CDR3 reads TGTGCCAGCAGCTTCGGAACAGGGTTTCCCGGGGAGCTGTTTTTT.

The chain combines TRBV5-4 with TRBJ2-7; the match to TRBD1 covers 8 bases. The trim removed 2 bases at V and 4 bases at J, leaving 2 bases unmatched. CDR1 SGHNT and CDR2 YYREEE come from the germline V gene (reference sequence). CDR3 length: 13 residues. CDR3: CASSFDRGYEQYF. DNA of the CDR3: TGTGCCAGCAGCTTCGACAGGGGTTACGAGCAGTACTTC.

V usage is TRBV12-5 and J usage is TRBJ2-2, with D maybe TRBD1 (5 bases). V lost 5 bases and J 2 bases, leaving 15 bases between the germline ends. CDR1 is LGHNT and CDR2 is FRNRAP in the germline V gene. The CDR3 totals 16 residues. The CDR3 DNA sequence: TGTGCTAGTGGTCTCCGAGACAGCGAAAACACCGGGGAGCTGTTTTTT. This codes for CASGLRDSENTGELFF.

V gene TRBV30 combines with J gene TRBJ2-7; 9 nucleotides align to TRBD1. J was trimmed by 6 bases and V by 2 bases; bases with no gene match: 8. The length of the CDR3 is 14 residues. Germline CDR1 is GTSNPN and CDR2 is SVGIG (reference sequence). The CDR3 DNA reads TGTGCCTGGAGTCGCTGGACAGGGGCCGCCGAGCAGTACTTC. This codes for CAWSRWTGAAEQYF.

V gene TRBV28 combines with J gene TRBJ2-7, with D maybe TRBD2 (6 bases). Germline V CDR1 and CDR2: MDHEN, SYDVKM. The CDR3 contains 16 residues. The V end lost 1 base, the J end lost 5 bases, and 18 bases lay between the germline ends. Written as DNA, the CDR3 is TGTGCCAGCAGTTTATTTGCGCCAGGGAGGAGGAACGAGCAGTACTTC. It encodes CASSLFAPGRRNEQYF.

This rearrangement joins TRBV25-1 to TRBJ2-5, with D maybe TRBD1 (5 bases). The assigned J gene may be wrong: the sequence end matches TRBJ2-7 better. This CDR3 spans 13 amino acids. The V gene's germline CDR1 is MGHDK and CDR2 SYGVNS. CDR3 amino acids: CASSEVNRGEQYF. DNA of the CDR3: TGTGCCAGCAGTGAAGTTAATAGGGGCGAGCAGTACTTC.

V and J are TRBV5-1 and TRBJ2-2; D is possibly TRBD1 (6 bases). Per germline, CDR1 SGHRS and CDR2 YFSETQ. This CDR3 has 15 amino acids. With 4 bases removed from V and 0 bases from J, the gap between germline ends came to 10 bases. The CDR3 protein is CASSVYRANTGELFF. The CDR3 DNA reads TGCGCCAGCAGCGTCTACAGGGCGAACACCGGGGAGCTGTTTTTT. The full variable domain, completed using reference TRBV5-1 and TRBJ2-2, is KAGVTQTPRYLIKTRGQQVTLSCSPISGHRSVSWYQQTPGQGLQFLFEYFSETQRNKGNFPGRFSGRQFSNSRSEMNVSTLELGDSALYLCASSVYRANTGELFFGEGSRLTVL.

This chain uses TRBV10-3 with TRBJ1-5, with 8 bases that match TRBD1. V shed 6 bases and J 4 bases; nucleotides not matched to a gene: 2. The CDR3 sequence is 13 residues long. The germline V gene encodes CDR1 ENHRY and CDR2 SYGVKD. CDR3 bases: TGTGCCATCAGGGGACAGGAAAATCAGCCCCAGCATTTT. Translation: CAIRGQENQPQHF.

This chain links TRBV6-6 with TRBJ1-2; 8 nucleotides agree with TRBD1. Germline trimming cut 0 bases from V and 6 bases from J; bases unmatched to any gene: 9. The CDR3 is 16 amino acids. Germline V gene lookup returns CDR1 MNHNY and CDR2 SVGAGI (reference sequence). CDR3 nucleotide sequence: TGTGCCAGCAGTTACTCTCAGGGGGCCGGGGAAAATGGCTACACCTTC. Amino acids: CASSYSQGAGENGYTF.